This record looks at one TCR beta chain sequence and its context. The sample originates from a study of shared clonotypes between healthy human individuals. V was cut by 6 bases and J by 3 bases, with 18 bases left in between. CDR1 is MNHEY and CDR2 is SVGAGI in the germline V gene. The CDR3 loop spans 15 amino acids. Profiled with immunoSEQ multiplex PCR; TCRdb holds only in-frame clones, not every one. The repertoire includes approximately 2,000,000 clones, about 90% of them detected once, and 0.37% sits in the top ten. V is TRBV6-5 and J is TRBJ2-7, with D maybe TRBD1 (6 bases). This receptor was identified in a man younger than 35 in good health. Some clones in this sample may be carry-over from other donors' samples. What was sequenced was naive CD4+ T cells from PBMCs. The subset was: CD45RA+ positively selected. In DNA, the CDR3 is TGTGCCAGCAGAACCACAGGGTGGGCCCTCTACGAGCAGTACTTC. It encodes CASRTTGWALYEQYF.